The clone carrying this T cell receptor beta chain was counted once. Its antigen is unknown. This sample is part of a study of T cell responses to AZD1222 COVID-19 vaccine. The V end was cut by 4 bases, the J end by 5 bases, with 19 bases between. This CDR3 is 16 amino acids long. Germline values: CDR1 SGHVS, CDR2 FQNEAQ. TCRdb's copy holds only in-frame clones and misses some; the assay was immunoSEQ multiplex PCR. Of 35,000 to 55,000 clones detected, roughly 78% appear once; the ten largest clones hold about 20%. The study's findings and limits: Distributed over spike, vaccine-associated CD4 TCRs predominated at 160-218 and 743-854. Increases in Spike-specific TCR breadth and depth were seen after two AZD1222 doses. Donors were chiefly white British, with a greater number of females, and clonal diversity was perhaps underestimated. Seropositive status at baseline applied to only a handful of AZD1222 recipients.

J is TRBJ2-3 and V is TRBV7-8; TRBD1 might be the D (5 bases). The sample was peripheral blood, taken 28 days after the second dose of the MenACWY control vaccine. The origin of this receptor is an adult who received the MenACWY meningococcal vaccine as a control. CDR3 in amino acids: CASSSPLRVGGDTQYF. The CDR3 bases are TGTGCCAGCAGCTCCCCCCTCAGGGTAGGTGGAGATACGCAGTATTTT.